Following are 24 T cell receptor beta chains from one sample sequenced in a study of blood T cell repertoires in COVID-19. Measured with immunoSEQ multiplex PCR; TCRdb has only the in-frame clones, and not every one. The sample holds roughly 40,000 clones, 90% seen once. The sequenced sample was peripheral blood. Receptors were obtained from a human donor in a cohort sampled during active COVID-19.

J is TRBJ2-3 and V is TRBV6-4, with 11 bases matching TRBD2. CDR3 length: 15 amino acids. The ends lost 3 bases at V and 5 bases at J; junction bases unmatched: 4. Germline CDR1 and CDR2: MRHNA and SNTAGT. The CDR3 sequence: CASSEIAGGQDTQYF. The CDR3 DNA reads TGTGCCAGCAGTGAAATAGCGGGGGGGCAAGATACGCAGTATTTT.

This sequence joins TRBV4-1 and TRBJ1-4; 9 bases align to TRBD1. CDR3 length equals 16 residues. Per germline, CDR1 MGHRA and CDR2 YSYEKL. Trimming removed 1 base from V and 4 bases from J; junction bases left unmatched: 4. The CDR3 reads CASSQVTGGFNEKLFF. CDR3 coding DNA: TGCGCCAGCAGCCAAGTGACAGGGGGGTTTAATGAAAAACTGTTTTTT.

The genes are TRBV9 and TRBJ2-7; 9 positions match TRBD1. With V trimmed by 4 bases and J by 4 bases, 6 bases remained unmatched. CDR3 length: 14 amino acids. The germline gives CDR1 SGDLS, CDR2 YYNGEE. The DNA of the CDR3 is TGTGCCAGCAGCCCGGGACAGGGCAATTACGAGCAGTACTTC. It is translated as CASSPGQGNYEQYF.

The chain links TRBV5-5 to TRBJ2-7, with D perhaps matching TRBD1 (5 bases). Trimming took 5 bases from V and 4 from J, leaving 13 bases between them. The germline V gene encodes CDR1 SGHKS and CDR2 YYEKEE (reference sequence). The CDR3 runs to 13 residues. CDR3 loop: CASSYGRTYEQYF. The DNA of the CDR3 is TGTGCCAGCAGTTATGGACGGACATACGAGCAGTACTTC.

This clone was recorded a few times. CDR3 loop: CASSYIQGARNSPLHF. The CDR3, as DNA: TGTGCCAGCAGTTATATACAGGGGGCGCGCAATTCACCCCTCCACTTT. The chain is built from TRBV3-1 (or the pseudogene TRBV3-2) and TRBJ1-6, with TRBD1 identical over 9 bases. The CDR3 runs to 16 residues. With V trimmed by 6 bases and J by 7 bases, 10 bases remained unmatched. The germline CDR1 and CDR2 sequences are LGHDT and YNNKEL (reference sequence).

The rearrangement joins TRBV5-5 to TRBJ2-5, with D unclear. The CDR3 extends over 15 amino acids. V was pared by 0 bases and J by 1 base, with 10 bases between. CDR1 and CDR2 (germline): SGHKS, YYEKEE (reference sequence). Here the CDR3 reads CASSLGGIAQETQYF. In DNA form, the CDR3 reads TGTGCCAGCAGCTTGGGAGGAATAGCCCAAGAGACCCAGTACTTC.

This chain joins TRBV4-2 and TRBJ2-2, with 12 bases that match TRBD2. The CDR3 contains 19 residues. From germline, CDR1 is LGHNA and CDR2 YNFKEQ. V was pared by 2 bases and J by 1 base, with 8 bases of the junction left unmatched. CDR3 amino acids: CASSQWETSGGGNTGELFF. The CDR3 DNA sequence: TGTGCCAGCAGCCAATGGGAGACTAGCGGGGGAGGGAACACCGGGGAGCTGTTTTTT.

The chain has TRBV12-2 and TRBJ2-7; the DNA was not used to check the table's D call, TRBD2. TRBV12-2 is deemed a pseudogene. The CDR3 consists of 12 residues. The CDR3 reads CASRLALWEQYF. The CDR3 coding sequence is TGTGCAAGTCGCTTAGCCCTATGGGAGCAGTACTTC.

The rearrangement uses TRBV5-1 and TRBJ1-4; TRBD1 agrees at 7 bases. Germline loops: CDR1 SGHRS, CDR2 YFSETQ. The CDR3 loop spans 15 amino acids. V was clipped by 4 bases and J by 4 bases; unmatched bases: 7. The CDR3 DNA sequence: TGCGCCAGCAGCGTCGACAGGGCCAGTAATGAAAAACTGTTTTTT. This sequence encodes CASSVDRASNEKLFF.

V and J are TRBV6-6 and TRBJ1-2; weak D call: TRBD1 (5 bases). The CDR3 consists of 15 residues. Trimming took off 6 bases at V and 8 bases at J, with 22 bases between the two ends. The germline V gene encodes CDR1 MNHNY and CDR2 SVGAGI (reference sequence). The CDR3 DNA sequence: TGTGCCAGCAGAGAAACCAGGGCGGTGGGTGAAGGCTACACCTTC. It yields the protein CASRETRAVGEGYTF.

The CDR3 reads CASSLTQGVSPSYTF. The CDR3 DNA is TGTGCCAGCAGCCTAACACAGGGGGTTTCGCCCAGCTACACCTTC. The genes are TRBV9 and TRBJ1-2; 8 bases match TRBD1. The germline CDR1 and CDR2 sequences are SGDLS and YYNGEE. The CDR3 has 15 amino acids. V lost 4 bases and J lost 9; bases outside the gene matches: 14.

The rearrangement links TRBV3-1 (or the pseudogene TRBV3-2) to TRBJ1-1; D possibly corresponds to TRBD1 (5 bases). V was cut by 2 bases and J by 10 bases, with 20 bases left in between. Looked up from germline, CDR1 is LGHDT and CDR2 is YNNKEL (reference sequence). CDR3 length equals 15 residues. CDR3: CASSQNVGGARRAFF. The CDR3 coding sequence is TGTGCCAGCAGCCAAAACGTCGGGGGAGCACGCCGAGCTTTCTTT.

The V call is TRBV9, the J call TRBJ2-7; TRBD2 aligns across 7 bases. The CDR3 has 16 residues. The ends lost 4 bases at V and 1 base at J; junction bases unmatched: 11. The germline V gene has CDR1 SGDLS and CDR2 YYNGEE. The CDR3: CASSPRGGAMSYEQYF. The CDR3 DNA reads TGTGCCAGCAGCCCCCGCGGGGGTGCCATGTCCTACGAGCAGTACTTC. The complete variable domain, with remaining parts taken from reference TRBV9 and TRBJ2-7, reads DSGVTQTPKHLITATGQRVTLRCSPRSGDLSVYWYQQSLDQGLQFLIQYYNGEERAKGNILERFSAQQFPDLHSELNLSSLELGDSALYFCASSPRGGAMSYEQYFGPGTRLTVT.

The DNA for the CDR3 is TGTGCTAGTGGTTCCCAAATACAGGGGGCGGTCATTTCACCCCTCCACTTT. This translates into CASGSQIQGAVISPLHF. The rearrangement uses TRBV12-5 and TRBJ1-6; 9 positions match TRBD1. From germline, CDR1 is LGHNT and CDR2 FRNRAP. The V and J ends lost 4 bases and 9 bases, in that order; junction bases with no gene match: 13. The CDR3 extends over 17 amino acids.

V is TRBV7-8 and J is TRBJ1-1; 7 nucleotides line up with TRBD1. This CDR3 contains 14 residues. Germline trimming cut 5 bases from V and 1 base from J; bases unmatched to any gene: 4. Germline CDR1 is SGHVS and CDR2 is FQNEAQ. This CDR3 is CASSVRTGNTEAFF. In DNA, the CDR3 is TGTGCCAGCAGCGTAAGGACAGGGAACACTGAAGCTTTCTTT.

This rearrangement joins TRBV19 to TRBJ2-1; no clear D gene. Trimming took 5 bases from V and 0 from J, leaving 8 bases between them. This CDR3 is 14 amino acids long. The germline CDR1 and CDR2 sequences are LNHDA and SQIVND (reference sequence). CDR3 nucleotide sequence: TGTGCCAGTAGTTTGCCAGGCTCCTACAATGAGCAGTTCTTC. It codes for CASSLPGSYNEQFF.

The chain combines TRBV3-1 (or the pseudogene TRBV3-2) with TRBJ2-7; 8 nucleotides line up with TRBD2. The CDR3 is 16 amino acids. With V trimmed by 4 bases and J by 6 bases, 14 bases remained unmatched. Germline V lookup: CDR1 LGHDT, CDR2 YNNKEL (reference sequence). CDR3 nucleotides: TGTGCCAGCAGCCCCCGCATGTCGGGGGGGCCGATCGAGCAGTACTTC. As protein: CASSPRMSGGPIEQYF.

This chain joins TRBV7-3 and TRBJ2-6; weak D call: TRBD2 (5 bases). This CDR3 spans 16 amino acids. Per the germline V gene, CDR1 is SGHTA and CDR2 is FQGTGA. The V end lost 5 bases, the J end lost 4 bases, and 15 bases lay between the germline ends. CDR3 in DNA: TGTGCCAGCAGCCCGACATCGGGGTCCGGGGCCAACGTCCTGACTTTC. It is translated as CASSPTSGSGANVLTF.

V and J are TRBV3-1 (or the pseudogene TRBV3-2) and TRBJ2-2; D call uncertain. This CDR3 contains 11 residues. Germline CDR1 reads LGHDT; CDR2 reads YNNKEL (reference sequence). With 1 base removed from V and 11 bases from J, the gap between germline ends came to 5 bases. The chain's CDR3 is CASSQGVELFF. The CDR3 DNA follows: TGTGCCAGCAGCCAAGGAGTCGAGCTGTTTTTT.

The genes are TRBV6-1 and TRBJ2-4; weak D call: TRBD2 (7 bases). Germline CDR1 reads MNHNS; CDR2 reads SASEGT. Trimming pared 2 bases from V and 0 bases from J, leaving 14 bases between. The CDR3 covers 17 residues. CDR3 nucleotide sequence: TGTGCCAGCAGTGAATGGGGAGGGGGGGTAGCCAAAAACATTCAGTACTTC. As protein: CASSEWGGGVAKNIQYF.

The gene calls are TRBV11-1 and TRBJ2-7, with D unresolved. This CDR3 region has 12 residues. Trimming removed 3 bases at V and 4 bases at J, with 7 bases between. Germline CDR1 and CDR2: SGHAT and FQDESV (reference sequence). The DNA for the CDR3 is TGTGCCAGCAGCTTCTCAGGTTACGAGCAGTACTTC. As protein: CASSFSGYEQYF.

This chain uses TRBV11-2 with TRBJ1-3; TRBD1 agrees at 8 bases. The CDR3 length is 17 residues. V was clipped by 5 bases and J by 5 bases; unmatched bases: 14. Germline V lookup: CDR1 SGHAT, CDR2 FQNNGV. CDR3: CASSQGQGNLGRNTIYF. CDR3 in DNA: TGTGCCAGCAGCCAAGGACAGGGAAACTTGGGCAGAAACACCATATATTTT.

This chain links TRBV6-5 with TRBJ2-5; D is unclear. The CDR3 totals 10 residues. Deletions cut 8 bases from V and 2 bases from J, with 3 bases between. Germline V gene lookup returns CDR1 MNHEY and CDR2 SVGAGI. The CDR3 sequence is CASSQETQYF. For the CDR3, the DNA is TGTGCCAGCTCGCAAGAGACCCAGTACTTC.

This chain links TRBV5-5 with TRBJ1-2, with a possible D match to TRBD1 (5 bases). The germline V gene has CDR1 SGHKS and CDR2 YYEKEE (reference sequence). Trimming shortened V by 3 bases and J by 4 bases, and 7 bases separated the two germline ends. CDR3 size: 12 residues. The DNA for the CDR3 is TGTGCCAGCAGCTCGGGGGGCTATGGCTACACCTTC. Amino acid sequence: CASSSGGYGYTF.